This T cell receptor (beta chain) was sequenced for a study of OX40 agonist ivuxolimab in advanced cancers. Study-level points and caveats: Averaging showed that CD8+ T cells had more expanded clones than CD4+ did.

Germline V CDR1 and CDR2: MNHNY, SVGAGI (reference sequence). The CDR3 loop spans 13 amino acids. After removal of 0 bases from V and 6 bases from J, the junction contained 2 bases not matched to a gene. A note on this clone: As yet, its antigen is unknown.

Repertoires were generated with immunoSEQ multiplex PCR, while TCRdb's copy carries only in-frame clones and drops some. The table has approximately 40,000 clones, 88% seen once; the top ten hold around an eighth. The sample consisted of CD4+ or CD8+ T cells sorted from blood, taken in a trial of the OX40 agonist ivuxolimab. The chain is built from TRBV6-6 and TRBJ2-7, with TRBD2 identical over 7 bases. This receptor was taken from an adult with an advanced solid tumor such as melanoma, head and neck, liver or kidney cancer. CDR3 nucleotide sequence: TGTGCCAGCAGTTACTCGGGGAGGGGCGAGCAGTACTTC. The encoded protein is CASSYSGRGEQYF.